This T cell receptor beta chain was sequenced during a study of graft-versus-host responses after intestinal transplantation. Study information: Grafts were multivisceral, liver-intestinal, or isolated intestinal. All of the recipients had induction that used anti-thymocyte globulin, then tacrolimus and steroids for approximately 3 years.

Using immunoSEQ multiplex PCR, the repertoire was profiled, and TCRdb retains in-frame clones only, with some absent. The table lists under 20,000 clones, over 90% of them singletons. CDR3 size: 16 residues. Germline loops: CDR1 SGHTS, CDR2 YDEGEE. J lost 4 bases, V lost 3 bases, and 10 bases had no gene match. This TCR was sampled from a human patient who received an intestinal transplant, so some T cells may come from the graft donor. This chain links TRBV5-8 with TRBJ2-1, with 7 nucleotides matching TRBD1. The material sequenced was PBMCs, taken 23 days after intestinal transplant. The CDR3 coding sequence is TGTGCCAGCAGCTCTGGGGACAGCGATTTTTACAATGAGCAGTTCTTC. This encodes CASSSGDSDFYNEQFF.